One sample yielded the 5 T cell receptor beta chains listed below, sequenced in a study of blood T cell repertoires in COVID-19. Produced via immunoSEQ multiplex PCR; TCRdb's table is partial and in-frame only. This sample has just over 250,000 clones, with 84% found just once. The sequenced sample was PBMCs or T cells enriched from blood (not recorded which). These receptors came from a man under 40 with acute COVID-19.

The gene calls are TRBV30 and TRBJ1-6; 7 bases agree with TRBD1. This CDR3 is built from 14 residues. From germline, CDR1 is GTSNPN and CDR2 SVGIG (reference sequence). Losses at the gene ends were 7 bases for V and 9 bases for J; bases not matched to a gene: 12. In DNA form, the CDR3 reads TGTGCCTTAAAAAAGGAAGGGGGCGGTTCACCCCTCCACTTT. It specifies CALKKEGGGSPLHF.

CDR3 sequence (DNA): TGTGCCAGCAGTTACTCCTCCAGGGAAGTTTGGAACACTGAAGCTTTCTTT. As protein: CASSYSSREVWNTEAFF. V usage is TRBV6-2 or TRBV6-3 and J usage is TRBJ1-1, with D possibly being TRBD1 (5 bases). Trimming left V 0 bases short and J 1 base short, with 15 bases between. Germline CDR1 MNHEY, CDR2 SVGEGT. The CDR3 has 17 amino acids.

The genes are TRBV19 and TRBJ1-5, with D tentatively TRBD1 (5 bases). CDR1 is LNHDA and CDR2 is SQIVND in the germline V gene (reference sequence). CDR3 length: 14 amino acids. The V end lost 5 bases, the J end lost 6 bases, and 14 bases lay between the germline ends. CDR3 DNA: TGTGCCAGTAGTCCCCGCGACAGATCTCAGCCCCAGCATTTT. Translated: CASSPRDRSQPQHF. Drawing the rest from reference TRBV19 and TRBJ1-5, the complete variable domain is DGGITQSPKYLFRKEGQNVTLSCEQNLNHDAMYWYRQDPGQGLRLIYYSQIVNDFQKGDIAEGYSVSREKKESFPLTVTSAQKNPTAFYLCASSPRDRSQPQHFGDGTRLSIL.

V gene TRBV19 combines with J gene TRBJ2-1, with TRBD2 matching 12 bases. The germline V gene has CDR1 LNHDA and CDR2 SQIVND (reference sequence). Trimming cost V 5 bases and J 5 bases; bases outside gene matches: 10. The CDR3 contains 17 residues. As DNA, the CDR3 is TGTGCCAGTAGTGACCTGGGATGGACTAGCGGGGACAATGAGCAGTTCTTC. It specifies CASSDLGWTSGDNEQFF.

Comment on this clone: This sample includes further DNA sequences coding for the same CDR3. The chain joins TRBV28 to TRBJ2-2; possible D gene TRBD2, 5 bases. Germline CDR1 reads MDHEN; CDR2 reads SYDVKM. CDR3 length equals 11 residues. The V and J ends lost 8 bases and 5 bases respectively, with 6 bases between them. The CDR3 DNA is TGTGCCAGCGGGAGAACCGGGGAGCTGTTTTTT. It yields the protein CASGRTGELFF.